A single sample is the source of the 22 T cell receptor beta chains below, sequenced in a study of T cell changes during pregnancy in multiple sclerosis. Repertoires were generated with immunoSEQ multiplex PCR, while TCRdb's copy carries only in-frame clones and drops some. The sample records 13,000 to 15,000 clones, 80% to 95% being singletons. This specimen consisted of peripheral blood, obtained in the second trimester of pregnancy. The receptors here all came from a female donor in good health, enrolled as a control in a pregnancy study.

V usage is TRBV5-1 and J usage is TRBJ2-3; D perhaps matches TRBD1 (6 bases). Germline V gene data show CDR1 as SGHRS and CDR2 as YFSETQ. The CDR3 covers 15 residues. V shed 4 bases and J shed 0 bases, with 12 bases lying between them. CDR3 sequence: CASSPTGHSTDTQYF. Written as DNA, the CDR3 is TGCGCCAGCAGCCCGACAGGTCACAGCACAGATACGCAGTATTTT.

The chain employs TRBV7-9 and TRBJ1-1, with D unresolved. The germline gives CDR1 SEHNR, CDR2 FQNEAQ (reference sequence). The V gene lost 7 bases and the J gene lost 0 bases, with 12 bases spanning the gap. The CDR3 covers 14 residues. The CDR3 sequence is CASTRKELNTEAFF. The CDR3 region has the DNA TGTGCCAGCACTAGAAAGGAGCTGAACACTGAAGCTTTCTTT.

The CDR3 nucleotides are TGTGCCAGCAGCCCGTCCGGGACAAACAATGAGCAGTTCTTC. Its protein product is CASSPSGTNNEQFF. V gene TRBV7-3 combines with J gene TRBJ2-1, with D possibly matching TRBD1 (6 bases). With 5 bases removed from V and 5 bases from J, the gap between germline ends came to 13 bases. The CDR3 is 14 residues long. CDR1 is SGHTA, CDR2 FQGTGA, per germline.

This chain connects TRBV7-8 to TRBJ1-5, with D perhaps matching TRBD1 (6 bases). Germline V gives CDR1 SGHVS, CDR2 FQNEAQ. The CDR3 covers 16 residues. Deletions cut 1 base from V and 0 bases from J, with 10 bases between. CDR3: CASSLGQGYSNQPQHF. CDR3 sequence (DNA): TGTGCCAGCAGCTTAGGGCAGGGGTATAGCAATCAGCCCCAGCATTTT.

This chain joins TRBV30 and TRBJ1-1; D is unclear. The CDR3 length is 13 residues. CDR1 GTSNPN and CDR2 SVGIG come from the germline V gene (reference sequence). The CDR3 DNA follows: TGTGGCTCGACCCGGGGAACTCACACTGAAGCTTTCTTT. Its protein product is CGSTRGTHTEAFF.

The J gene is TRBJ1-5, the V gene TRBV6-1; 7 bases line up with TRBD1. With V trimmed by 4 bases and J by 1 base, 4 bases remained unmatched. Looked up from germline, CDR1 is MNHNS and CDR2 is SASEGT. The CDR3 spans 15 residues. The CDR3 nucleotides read TGTGCCAGCAGTGTAGGGGGCGCGAGCAATCAGCCCCAGCATTTT. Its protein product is CASSVGGASNQPQHF.

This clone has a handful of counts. The CDR3 coding sequence is TGCGCCAGCAGCTTGGGAGAGGGCTTTGAAGCTTTCTTT. This gives the protein CASSLGEGFEAFF. This chain links TRBV5-1 with TRBJ1-1; D unclear. CDR1 and CDR2 (germline): SGHRS, YFSETQ. Trimming removed 0 bases at V and 7 bases at J, with 10 bases between. The CDR3 length is 13 residues.

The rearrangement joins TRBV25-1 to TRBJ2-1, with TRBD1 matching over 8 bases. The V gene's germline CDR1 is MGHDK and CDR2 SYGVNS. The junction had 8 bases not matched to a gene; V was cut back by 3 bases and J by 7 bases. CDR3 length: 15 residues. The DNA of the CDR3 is TGTGCCAGCAGTGAGGACAGGGTCGGAGGGAATGAGCAGTTCTTC. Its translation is CASSEDRVGGNEQFF.

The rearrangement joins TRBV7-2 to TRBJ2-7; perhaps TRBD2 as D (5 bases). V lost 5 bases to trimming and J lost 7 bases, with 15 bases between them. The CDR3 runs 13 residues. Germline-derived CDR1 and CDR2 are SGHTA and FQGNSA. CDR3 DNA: TGTGCCAGCAGCCCTCTCCTGGCGGGTGAGCAGTACTTC. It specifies CASSPLLAGEQYF.

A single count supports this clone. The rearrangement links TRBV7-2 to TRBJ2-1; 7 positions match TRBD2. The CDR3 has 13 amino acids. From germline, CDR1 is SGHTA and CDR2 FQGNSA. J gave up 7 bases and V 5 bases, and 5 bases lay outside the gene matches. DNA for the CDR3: TGTGCCAGCAGCCGCGTGGGGGGGAATGAGCAGTTCTTC. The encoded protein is CASSRVGGNEQFF.

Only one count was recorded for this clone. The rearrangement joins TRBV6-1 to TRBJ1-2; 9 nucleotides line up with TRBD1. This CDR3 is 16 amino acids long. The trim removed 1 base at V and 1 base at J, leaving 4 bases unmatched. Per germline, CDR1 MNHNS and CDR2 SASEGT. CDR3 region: CASSEGWDRDNYGYTF. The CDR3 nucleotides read TGTGCCAGCAGTGAAGGTTGGGACAGGGATAACTATGGCTACACCTTC.

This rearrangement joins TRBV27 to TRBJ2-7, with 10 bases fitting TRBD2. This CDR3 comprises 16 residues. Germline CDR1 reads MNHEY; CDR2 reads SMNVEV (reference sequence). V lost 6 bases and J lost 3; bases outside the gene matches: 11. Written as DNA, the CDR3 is TGTGCCAGCAGGGGTCCTGTAGCGGGAGGCAGCTACGAGCAGTACTTC. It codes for CASRGPVAGGSYEQYF.

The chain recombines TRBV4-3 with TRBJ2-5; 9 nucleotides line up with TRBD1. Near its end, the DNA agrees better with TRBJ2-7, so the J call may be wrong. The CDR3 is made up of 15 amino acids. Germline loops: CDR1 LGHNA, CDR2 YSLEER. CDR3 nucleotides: TGCGCCAGCAGCCAAGATAACAGGGGGCTCCACGAGCAGTACTTC. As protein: CASSQDNRGLHEQYF.

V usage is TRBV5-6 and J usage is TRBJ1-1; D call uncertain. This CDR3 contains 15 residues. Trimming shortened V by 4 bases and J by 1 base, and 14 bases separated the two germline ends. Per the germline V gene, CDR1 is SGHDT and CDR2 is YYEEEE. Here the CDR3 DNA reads TGTGCCAGCAGCCCTATCTCGCACCCGAACACTGAAGCTTTCTTT. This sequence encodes CASSPISHPNTEAFF.

The CDR3 protein is CASSQDTAGGADTQYF. The CDR3 bases are TGTGCCAGCAGCCAAGATACAGCGGGGGGCGCAGATACGCAGTATTTT. This chain uses TRBV4-2 with TRBJ2-3, with TRBD2 matching 9 bases. This CDR3 comprises 16 residues. V trimming: 0 bases; J trimming: 4 bases; junction bases outside the gene matches: 5. Germline CDR1 reads LGHNA; CDR2 reads YNFKEQ.

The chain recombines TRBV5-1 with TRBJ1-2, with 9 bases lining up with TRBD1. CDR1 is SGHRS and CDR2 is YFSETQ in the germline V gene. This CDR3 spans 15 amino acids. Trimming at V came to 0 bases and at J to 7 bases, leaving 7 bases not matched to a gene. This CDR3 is CASSLGQGVQGGYTF. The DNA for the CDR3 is TGCGCCAGCAGCTTGGGACAGGGGGTGCAGGGTGGCTACACCTTC.

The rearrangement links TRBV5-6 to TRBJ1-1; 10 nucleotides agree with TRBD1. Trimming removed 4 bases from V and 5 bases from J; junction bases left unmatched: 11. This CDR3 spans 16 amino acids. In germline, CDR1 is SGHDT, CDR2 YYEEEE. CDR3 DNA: TGTGCCAGCAGCATACTCTCCGGGACAGGGGATACTGAAGCTTTCTTT. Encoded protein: CASSILSGTGDTEAFF.

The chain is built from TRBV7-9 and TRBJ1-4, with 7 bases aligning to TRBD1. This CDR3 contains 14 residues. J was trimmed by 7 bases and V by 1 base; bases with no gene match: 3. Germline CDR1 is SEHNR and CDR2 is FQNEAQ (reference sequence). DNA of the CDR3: TGTGCCAGCAGCTTAGGGCCAGGGGGTGAAAAACTGTTTTTT. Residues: CASSLGPGGEKLFF.

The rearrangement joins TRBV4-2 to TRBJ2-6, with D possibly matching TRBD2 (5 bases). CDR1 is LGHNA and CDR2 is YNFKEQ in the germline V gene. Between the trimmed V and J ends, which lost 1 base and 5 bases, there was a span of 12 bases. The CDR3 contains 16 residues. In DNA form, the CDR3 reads TGTGCCAGCAGCCAAGGGACTGACCGCTGGGCCAACGTCCTGACTTTC. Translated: CASSQGTDRWANVLTF.

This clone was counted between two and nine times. This chain's CDR3 is CASSELAGYTGELFF. As DNA, the CDR3 is TGTGCCAGCAGTGAACTAGCGGGTTACACCGGGGAGCTGTTTTTT. This chain links TRBV6-1 with TRBJ2-2, with 8 bases matching TRBD2. Germline V gives CDR1 MNHNS, CDR2 SASEGT. The CDR3 extends over 15 amino acids. The V and J ends lost 2 bases and 3 bases, in that order; junction bases with no gene match: 2.

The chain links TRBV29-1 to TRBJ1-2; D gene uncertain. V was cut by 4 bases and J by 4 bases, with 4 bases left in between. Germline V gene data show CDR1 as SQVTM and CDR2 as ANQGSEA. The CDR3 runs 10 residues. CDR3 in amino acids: CSVGGYGYTF. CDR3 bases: TGCAGCGTTGGAGGCTATGGCTACACCTTC.

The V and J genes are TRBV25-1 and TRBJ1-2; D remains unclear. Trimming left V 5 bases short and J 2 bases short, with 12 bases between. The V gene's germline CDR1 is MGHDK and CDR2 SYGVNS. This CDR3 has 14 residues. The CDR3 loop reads CASSLGASNYGYTF. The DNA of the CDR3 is TGTGCCAGCAGTTTGGGCGCTTCGAACTATGGCTACACCTTC.